This section outlines one TCR beta chain sequence together with its context. In the study's own analysis: Reference gene primer amplification in the assay estimated nucleated cell counts. Here immunoSEQ multiplex PCR was the method, and the copy in TCRdb shows in-frame clones only, minus some. Clonal size and the V and J genes are those of that table, whereas D and trimming came from the DNA. The table lists 81,000 or so clones, around 81% of them singletons. The data stem from a study of blood T cell repertoires in COVID-19. On the study more broadly: T cells, B-cell-depleted T cells, or PBMCs supplied cDNA or gDNA.

The V and J ends lost 1 base and 9 bases, in that order; junction bases with no gene match: 3. CDR3 length: 14 residues. Germline V CDR1 and CDR2: SGHTA, FQGNSA. The rearrangement joins TRBV7-2 to TRBJ1-6, with 7 bases fitting TRBD1. The clonotype was recovered from a woman aged 70 to 79 with active or convalescent COVID-19. Input material: peripheral blood. The CDR3 nucleotides read TGTGCCAGCAGCTTAGACAGGGGCGCTTCACCCCTCCACTTT. Protein product: CASSLDRGASPLHF.